A single sample is the source of the 31 T cell receptor beta chains below, sequenced in a study of T cell clonotyping in hematopoietic cell transplantation. TCRdb's table, derived via immunoSEQ multiplex PCR, lists solely in-frame clones and lacks some. The sample gives 15,000 to 20,000 clones, 70% to 75% of which show up once; approximately 10% is in the top ten. The sample taken for sequencing was peripheral blood mononuclear cells. The source is a woman in her sixties or seventies in good health. Some clones in this sample may be carry-over from other donors' samples.

Comments on this clone: One junction end does not reproduce the germline sequence, and a read error may be involved. The chain has TRBV28 and TRBJ2-7; D is uncertain. CDR3 size: 11 residues. Germline V gene data show CDR1 as MDHEN and CDR2 as SYDVKM. The CDR3 sequence: CASSYPEQKIF. The CDR3, as DNA: TGTGCCAGCAGTTACCCAGAACAGAAGATCTTC.

Only a few counts were recorded for this clone. The rearrangement links TRBV5-6 to TRBJ2-1, with 9 nucleotides matching TRBD2. Trimming removed 0 bases from V and 8 bases from J; junction bases left unmatched: 12. CDR3 length: 17 amino acids. The germline gives CDR1 SGHDT, CDR2 YYEEEE. This CDR3 reads CASSLGGGGALEDEQFF. The CDR3 region has the DNA TGTGCCAGCAGCTTGGGTGGCGGGGGGGCCCTCGAGGATGAGCAGTTCTTC.

V and J are TRBV30 and TRBJ1-6, with D possibly being TRBD1 (6 bases). V was clipped by 6 bases and J by 8 bases, with 14 bases between them. Germline CDR1 and CDR2: GTSNPN and SVGIG (reference sequence). CDR3 size: 13 residues. CDR3 sequence: CACQGRLDSPLHF. The CDR3 DNA follows: TGTGCCTGTCAGGGGAGATTGGATTCACCCCTCCACTTT.

The chain is built from TRBV6-6 and TRBJ1-2, with a possible D match to TRBD1 (5 bases). The CDR3 length is 15 residues. Deletions cut 5 bases from V and 4 bases from J, with 17 bases between. Germline V gene sequence: CDR1 MNHNY, CDR2 SVGAGI (reference sequence). CDR3 coding DNA: TGTGCCAGCAGTCAAGCCGGGACGGAACTCTATGGCTACACCTTC. This encodes CASSQAGTELYGYTF.

The chain joins TRBV19 to TRBJ1-1; 9 bases are a match to TRBD1. V trimming: 4 bases; J trimming: 10 bases; junction bases outside the gene matches: 10. Germline-derived CDR1 and CDR2 are LNHDA and SQIVND (reference sequence). CDR3 length: 14 amino acids. CDR3 residues: CASSTGGWGQGAFF. CDR3 coding DNA: TGTGCCAGTAGTACGGGCGGATGGGGACAGGGAGCTTTCTTT.

J is TRBJ2-7 and V is TRBV19; a weak D match, TRBD1 (6 bases). V lost 5 bases and J 3 bases, leaving 11 bases between the germline ends. This CDR3 has 13 residues. CDR1 LNHDA and CDR2 SQIVND come from the germline V gene (reference sequence). The CDR3 spells CASSLDSNYEQYF. In DNA form, the CDR3 reads TGTGCCAGTAGTTTGGACAGCAACTACGAGCAGTACTTC.

This clone was detected only a few times. The gene calls are TRBV6-5 and TRBJ2-7; tentative D call: TRBD1 (6 bases). CDR3 size: 16 residues. CDR1 and CDR2 from the germline V gene are MNHEY and SVGAGI. Trimming pared 0 bases from V and 5 bases from J, leaving 17 bases between. The CDR3 DNA reads TGTGCCAGCAGTTACTCGTTAGGGCAGGGGATCCACGAGCAGTACTTC. This translates into CASSYSLGQGIHEQYF.

J is TRBJ2-3 and V is TRBV29-1, with 10 bases identical to TRBD2. CDR1 is SQVTM, CDR2 ANQGSEA, per germline. Trimming cost V 0 bases and J 0 bases; bases outside gene matches: 9. The CDR3 is made up of 18 amino acids. CDR3 sequence reads: CSVEDPGLAGASTDTQYF. DNA for the CDR3: TGCAGCGTTGAAGATCCCGGGCTAGCGGGGGCAAGCACAGATACGCAGTATTTT.

This clone occurred a few times. This chain links TRBV27 with TRBJ2-7; D remains unclear. The CDR3 has 13 amino acids. The germline V and J ends were trimmed by 3 bases and 5 bases, with 11 bases remaining between them. Germline V gene sequence: CDR1 MNHEY, CDR2 SMNVEV (reference sequence). The CDR3 region has the DNA TGTGCCAGCAGTTTGTACGGTAGAGACGAGCAGTACTTC. It is translated as CASSLYGRDEQYF.

The V gene is TRBV5-1, the J gene TRBJ2-1; D is unresolved. The length of the CDR3 is 15 residues. CDR1 is SGHRS and CDR2 is YFSETQ in the germline V gene. The V end lost 7 bases, the J end lost 0 bases, and 14 bases lay between the germline ends. The chain's CDR3 is CASFLLASSYNEQFF. The CDR3 DNA reads TGCGCCAGCTTTCTACTTGCGAGCTCCTACAATGAGCAGTTCTTC.

A note on this clone: The same CDR3 can be traced to other DNA sequences in this sample. The chain joins TRBV9 to TRBJ2-5, with TRBD2 as a possible D gene (6 bases). CDR1 and CDR2 from the germline V gene are SGDLS and YYNGEE. The CDR3 covers 15 residues. V gave up 2 bases and J gave up 2 bases, with 13 bases separating them. CDR3 DNA: TGTGCCAGCAGCGTCTTGGGGACTGTGCAAGAGACCCAGTACTTC. Translating gives CASSVLGTVQETQYF.

The genes are TRBV12-5 and TRBJ1-2; D is unresolved. This CDR3 region has 14 residues. Germline V gives CDR1 LGHNT, CDR2 FRNRAP. V was pared by 1 base and J by 2 bases, with 8 bases between. In DNA, the CDR3 is TGTGCTAGTGGTTTGGCCAGATTCAACTATGGCTACACCTTC. The encoded protein is CASGLARFNYGYTF.

The genes are TRBV19 and TRBJ2-3, with TRBD1 matching 9 bases. The CDR3 has 14 amino acids. Losses at the gene ends were 6 bases for V and 3 bases for J; bases not matched to a gene: 4. Germline V gene sequence: CDR1 LNHDA, CDR2 SQIVND (reference sequence). The CDR3 bases are TGTGCCAGTAGGGAGACAGGGGGGACAGATACGCAGTATTTT. Its translation is CASRETGGTDTQYF.

The V gene is TRBV2, the J gene TRBJ2-2, with 7 nucleotides matching TRBD2. Germline V gene data show CDR1 as SNHLY and CDR2 as FYNNEI. Trimming at V came to 8 bases and at J to 3 bases, leaving 6 bases not matched to a gene. This CDR3 has 14 amino acids. CDR3 DNA sequence: TGTGCCAGCTCGGCGGGGGTACACACCGGGGAGCTGTTTTTT. It specifies CASSAGVHTGELFF.

The chain is built from TRBV4-3 and TRBJ2-2; 7 nucleotides align to TRBD1. After removal of 3 bases from V and 5 bases from J, the junction contained 6 bases not matched to a gene. Germline V CDR1 and CDR2: LGHNA, YSLEER. The CDR3 sequence is 15 residues long. The CDR3, as DNA: TGCGCCAGCAGCCAGACCGGGACAGCTACCGGGGAGCTGTTTTTT. It translates to CASSQTGTATGELFF.

J is TRBJ2-4 and V is TRBV7-2; the D is unclear. V lost 5 bases, J lost 6 bases, and 11 bases lay in between. The CDR3 covers 13 residues. CDR1 SGHTA and CDR2 FQGNSA come from the germline V gene. CDR3 sequence: CASSPPTGNIQYF. Written as DNA, the CDR3 is TGTGCCAGCAGCCCGCCTACGGGAAACATTCAGTACTTC. Supplemented by reference TRBV7-2 and TRBJ2-4, the full variable domain reads GAGVSQSPSNKVTEKGKDVELRCDPISGHTALYWYRQSLGQGLEFLIYFQGNSAPDKSGLPSDRFSAERTGGSVSTLTIQRTQQEDSAVYLCASSPPTGNIQYFGAGTRLSVL.

This chain joins TRBV6-6 and TRBJ2-1, with D perhaps given as TRBD1 or TRBD2 (6 bases each). V lost 6 bases, J lost 7 bases, and 16 bases lay in between. Germline CDR1 reads MNHNY; CDR2 reads SVGAGI (reference sequence). The CDR3 extends over 14 amino acids. Here the CDR3 reads CASSLSGAANEQFF. The DNA of the CDR3 is TGTGCCAGCAGCCTATCGGGGGCGGCTAATGAGCAGTTCTTC.

The rearrangement links TRBV4-2 to TRBJ2-1, with D perhaps given as TRBD1 or TRBD2 (5 bases each). The CDR3 contains 15 residues. Per germline, CDR1 LGHNA and CDR2 YNFKEQ. V was trimmed by 2 bases and J by 6 bases, leaving 14 bases between them. CDR3 nucleotide sequence: TGTGCCAGCAGCCAAAGAGGGGTGGAGGCCAATGAGCAGTTCTTC. Protein: CASSQRGVEANEQFF.

The chain combines TRBV27 with TRBJ2-3, with D possibly matching TRBD2 (5 bases). V was clipped by 8 bases and J by 4 bases, with 10 bases between them. The CDR3 has 12 amino acids. The germline V gene has CDR1 MNHEY and CDR2 SMNVEV (reference sequence). The CDR3 loop is CASGRRSDTQYF. The CDR3 bases are TGTGCCAGCGGACGGAGGTCAGATACGCAGTATTTT.

This chain uses TRBV4-2 with TRBJ1-4; 8 bases line up with TRBD1. The trim removed 6 bases at V and 7 bases at J, leaving 7 bases unmatched. The CDR3 extends over 14 amino acids. Germline lookup yields CDR1 LGHNA and CDR2 YNFKEQ. CDR3 bases: TGTGCCAGCAGACTCGACAGGGGAAGTGAAAAACTGTTTTTT. Protein sequence: CASRLDRGSEKLFF.

J is TRBJ2-5 and V is TRBV2; 8 bases map to TRBD1. Germline-derived CDR1 and CDR2 are SNHLY and FYNNEI. The CDR3 has 13 amino acids. The junction had 1 base not matched to a gene; V was cut back by 5 bases and J by 2 bases. CDR3 amino acids: CASSRQGQETQYF. CDR3 nucleotides: TGTGCCAGCAGTAGACAGGGGCAAGAGACCCAGTACTTC.

The gene calls are TRBV28 and TRBJ2-3; D ambiguous. The CDR3 sequence is 17 residues long. Trimming left V 6 bases short and J 0 bases short, with 19 bases between. Germline-derived CDR1 and CDR2 are MDHEN and SYDVKM. CDR3 DNA: TGTGCCAGCAGCCAACCCCGTCGTATTGGCAGCACAGATACGCAGTATTTT. This codes for CASSQPRRIGSTDTQYF.

The chain recombines TRBV7-9 with TRBJ2-3; possible D gene TRBD2, 6 bases. This CDR3 has 15 residues. Per germline, CDR1 SEHNR and CDR2 FQNEAQ (reference sequence). V was shortened by 2 bases and J by 1 base, with 10 bases between the two germline ends. As DNA, the CDR3 is TGTGCCAGCAGCTTATTTGGCGGGGGCACAGATACGCAGTATTTT. As protein: CASSLFGGGTDTQYF.

The chain carries TRBV5-1 and TRBJ1-1; D is perhaps TRBD1 (5 bases). V dropped 0 bases and J dropped 2 bases, with 14 bases sitting between them. Germline CDR1 is SGHRS and CDR2 is YFSETQ. CDR3 length: 16 residues. The CDR3 region has the DNA TGCGCCAGCAGCTTGGGCCGGGGGAGTTTAAACACTGAAGCTTTCTTT. It translates to CASSLGRGSLNTEAFF.

CDR3 nucleotide sequence: TGTGCCAGCAACCGAGCGTTCTCAACCTACAATGAGCAGTTCTTC. Protein sequence: CASNRAFSTYNEQFF. This rearrangement joins TRBV7-2 to TRBJ2-1; no definite D call. Germline V gene data show CDR1 as SGHTA and CDR2 as FQGNSA. The V gene lost 7 bases and the J gene lost 2 bases, with 15 bases spanning the gap. This CDR3 is built from 15 residues.

This clone was seen a few times. This sequence joins TRBV6-5 and TRBJ1-1; D is undetermined. V was cut by 2 bases and J by 1 base, with 8 bases left in between. The CDR3 has 14 amino acids. The V gene's germline CDR1 is MNHEY and CDR2 SVGAGI. CDR3 region: CASSYAQRNTEAFF. CDR3 coding DNA: TGTGCCAGCAGTTACGCACAGAGGAACACTGAAGCTTTCTTT.

The count of this clone is one. This sequence joins TRBV5-1 and TRBJ1-3; D might be TRBD1 (5 bases). The V and J ends lost 2 bases and 2 bases respectively, with 11 bases between them. The CDR3 covers 15 residues. Germline assignment: CDR1 SGHRS and CDR2 YFSETQ. The DNA of the CDR3 is TGCGCCAGCAGCTTCTCGAGCAGGGCTGGAAACACCATATATTTT. Its translation is CASSFSSRAGNTIYF.

V is TRBV2 and J is TRBJ2-1, with 9 bases matching TRBD2. Germline CDR1 SNHLY, CDR2 FYNNEI. V shed 3 bases and J 3 bases; nucleotides not matched to a gene: 3. CDR3 length equals 15 residues. The CDR3: CASSDWTSVYNEQFF. The DNA of the CDR3 is TGTGCCAGCAGTGACTGGACTAGCGTCTACAATGAGCAGTTCTTC.

This chain connects TRBV6-5 to TRBJ1-1; no reliable D call. The CDR3 extends over 11 amino acids. The germline V gene encodes CDR1 MNHEY and CDR2 SVGAGI. V shed 4 bases and J shed 4 bases, with 4 bases lying between them. The CDR3 spells CASSWGTEAFF. The CDR3 nucleotides are TGTGCCAGCAGTTGGGGCACTGAAGCTTTCTTT.

V usage is TRBV9 and J usage is TRBJ1-1; D might be TRBD1 (6 bases). CDR1 and CDR2 (germline): SGDLS, YYNGEE. The V gene lost 0 bases and the J gene lost 6 bases, with 9 bases spanning the gap. The length of the CDR3 is 13 residues. The CDR3 coding sequence is TGTGCCAGCAGCGTAGACGGGGGGCCTGAAGCTTTCTTT. Its translation is CASSVDGGPEAFF.

The chain couples TRBV6-1 to TRBJ1-3; D is possibly TRBD1 (5 bases). This CDR3 is built from 14 residues. The ends were cut back, 6 bases at V and 0 bases at J, with 9 bases in the middle. CDR1 is MNHNS, CDR2 SASEGT, per germline. CDR3 sequence reads: CASRGGFSGNTIYF. In DNA, the CDR3 is TGTGCCAGCAGGGGGGGGTTCTCTGGAAACACCATATATTTT.